This is a list of T cell receptor beta chains from one sample in a study of graft-versus-host responses after intestinal transplantation. The repertoire was sequenced with immunoSEQ multiplex PCR; TCRdb's copy has only in-frame clones and lacks some. The table lists around 3,500 clones, about 81% of them singletons, with 7% to 8.5% in the top ten. The source material was ileum tissue, sampled 105 days after intestinal transplantation. The receptors come from a human patient who received an intestinal transplant, so some T cells may come from the graft donor. CDR3s include the opening cysteine and the closing phenylalanine or tryptophan. A D gene is named only where the DNA matches it firmly. Size is omitted from some rows. Given values are once, few, many or a class for expanded clones.

d_gene | abundance | j_gene | v_gene | CDR3aa | CDR3nt
TRBD1 | NA | TRBJ1-2 | TRBV7-9 | CASSHRGYGYTF | TGTGCCAGCAGCCACAGGGGCTATGGCTACACCTTC
NA | few | TRBJ2-1 | TRBV6-4 | CASSDSNVGEQFF | TGTGCCAGCAGTGACTCGAATGTCGGTGAGCAGTTCTTC
TRBD1 | NA | TRBJ2-7 | TRBV7-9 | CASSFAGGHEQYF | TGTGCCAGCAGCTTTGCAGGGGGTCACGAGCAGTACTTC
NA | NA | TRBJ2-7 | TRBV6-5 | CASSYSNGGSYEQYF | TGTGCCAGCAGTTACTCGAACGGGGGCTCCTACGAGCAGTACTTC
TRBD1 | NA | TRBJ2-7 | TRBV5-1 | CASSPGTGPLFPYEQYF | TGCGCCAGCAGTCCCGGGACAGGGCCCCTATTCCCCTACGAGCAGTACTTC
TRBD1 | NA | TRBJ2-3 | TRBV7-9 | CASSSPPDRGRSTDTQYF | TGTGCCAGCAGCTCGCCCCCCGACAGGGGGCGAAGCACAGATACGCAGTATTTT
NA | NA | TRBJ2-5 | TRBV15 | CATSRDQTGAGETQYF | TGTGCCACCAGCAGAGATCAAACGGGGGCAGGGGAGACCCAGTACTTC
NA | NA | TRBJ1-1 | TRBV18 | CASSLGVNTEAFF | TGTGCCAGCTCACTTGGGGTAAACACTGAAGCTTTCTTT
NA | NA | TRBJ2-2 | TRBV5-1 | CASSLDPGANTGELFF | TGCGCCAGCAGCTTGGATCCGGGAGCTAACACCGGGGAGCTGTTTTTT
TRBD2 | NA | TRBJ2-7 | TRBV27 | CASSSGRGGSYEQYF | TGTGCCAGCAGTTCCGGGAGGGGGGGCTCCTACGAGCAGTACTTC
TRBD2 | once | TRBJ2-2 | TRBV4-2 | CASSHSAGVPGGTGELFF | TGTGCCAGCAGCCACAGCGCGGGAGTCCCGGGGGGCACCGGGGAGCTGTTTTTT
NA | NA | TRBJ2-2 | TRBV4-2 | CASSQDSRQNTGELFF | TGTGCCAGCAGCCAAGATTCCCGACAGAACACCGGGGAGCTGTTTTTT
TRBD1 | NA | TRBJ1-2 | TRBV2 | CASRQGADYGYTF | TGTGCCAGCAGACAGGGGGCGGACTATGGCTACACCTTC
NA | NA | TRBJ1-5 | TRBV28 | CASSLIQGGQPQHF | TGTGCCAGCAGTTTAATACAGGGCGGTCAGCCCCAGCATTTT
NA | NA | TRBJ1-2 | TRBV6-1 | CASISWTDYGYTF | TGTGCCAGCATCTCCTGGACGGACTATGGCTACACCTTC
NA | NA | TRBJ2-7 | TRBV2 | CASRQGTEQYF | TGTGCCAGCAGGCAGGGGACTGAGCAGTACTTC
NA | once | TRBJ1-1 | TRBV5-4 | CASSFQPNTEAFF | TGTGCCAGCAGCTTCCAGCCGAACACTGAAGCTTTCTTT
TRBD2 | NA | TRBJ2-7 | TRBV4-3 | CASSQDAGDKDEQYF | TGCGCCAGCAGCCAAGATGCGGGAGATAAGGACGAGCAGTACTTC
NA | few | TRBJ1-4 | TRBV5-5 | CASSFIPGGANEKLFF | TGTGCCAGCAGCTTTATACCTGGGGGCGCTAATGAAAAACTGTTTTTT
NA | NA | TRBJ2-7 | TRBV5-1 | CASSLARAGYYEQYF | TGCGCCAGCAGCTTGGCAAGAGCAGGATACTACGAGCAGTACTTC
NA | NA | TRBJ1-4 | TRBV12-2 | CASRPESLYTRGVATNEKLFF | TGTGCAAGTCGCCCGGAATCCCTTTATACACGCGGCGTTGCAACTAATGAAAAACTGTTTTTT
NA | NA | TRBJ1-1 | TRBV5-6 | CASSLGGDTEAFF | TGTGCCAGCAGCTTGGGAGGGGATACTGAAGCTTTCTTT
TRBD2 | NA | TRBJ2-3 | TRBV10-2 | CASAGLAVSTDTQYF | TGCGCCAGCGCCGGACTAGCGGTTAGCACAGATACGCAGTATTTT
NA | NA | TRBJ1-2 | TRBV5-1 | CASSLVTGNYGYTF | TGCGCCAGCAGCTTGGTGACTGGGAACTATGGCTACACCTTC
NA | NA | TRBJ2-2 | TRBV6-1 | CASSDRDAGELFF | TGTGCCAGCAGTGACCGGGACGCCGGGGAGCTGTTTTTT
NA | NA | TRBJ1-5 | TRBV7-9 | CASSLDGASNQPQHF | TGTGCCAGCAGCTTAGATGGAGCTAGCAATCAGCCCCAGCATTTT
NA | few | TRBJ1-4 | TRBV27 | CASSLYSTGWREKLFF | TGTGCCAGCAGTTTATACAGTACGGGGTGGAGGGAAAAACTGTTTTTT
NA | NA | TRBJ1-6 | TRBV6-4 | CASSEGDNSPLHF | TGTGCCAGCAGTGAGGGGGATAATTCACCCCTCCACTTT
TRBD2 | few | TRBJ2-5 | TRBV5-4 | CASSPTYGTSGGQETQYF | TGTGCCAGCAGCCCTACCTATGGGACTAGCGGGGGGCAAGAGACCCAGTACTTC
NA | NA | TRBJ2-7 | TRBV4-2 | CASSQAEPYEQYF | TGTGCCAGCAGCCAAGCCGAGCCCTACGAGCAGTACTTC
NA | NA | TRBJ1-2 | TRBV9 | CASSVTKASGYTF | TGTGCCAGCAGCGTAACCAAGGCGAGTGGCTACACCTTC
NA | NA | TRBJ2-7 | TRBV6-5 | CASSYSNRYEQYF | TGTGCCAGCAGTTACTCGAATAGGTACGAGCAGTACTTC
TRBD2 | once | TRBJ2-3 | TRBV15 | CATSIRIAGTSTDTQYF | TGTGCCACCAGCATTAGAATAGCGGGTACGAGCACAGATACGCAGTATTTT
TRBD1 | NA | TRBJ1-6 | TRBV6-5 | CASSRDRGSPLHF | TGTGCCAGCAGCCGGGACAGGGGGTCACCCCTCCACTTT
TRBD2 | few | TRBJ2-7 | TRBV6-6 | CASSYSRDYPYEQYF | TGTGCCAGCAGTTACTCGAGGGACTACCCCTACGAGCAGTACTTC
NA | NA | TRBJ2-1 | TRBV16 | CASSQQVLYNEQFF | TGTGCCAGCAGCCAACAGGTCCTCTACAATGAGCAGTTCTTC
NA | NA | TRBJ1-4 | TRBV5-1 | CASSLAATNEKLFF | TGCGCCAGCAGCTTGGCCGCAACTAATGAAAAACTGTTTTTT
NA | NA | TRBJ2-7 | TRBV12-2 | CASRLGLAGGYEQYF | TGTGCAAGTCGCTTAGGACTAGCGGGGGGCTACGAGCAGTACTTC
NA | NA | TRBJ2-5 | TRBV7-3 | CASSLYRPGKEETQYF | TGTGCCAGCAGCTTATACAGACCAGGGAAAGAAGAGACCCAGTACTTC
NA | NA | TRBJ2-2 | TRBV2 | CASSALAGANTGELFF | TGTGCCAGCAGTGCCCTGGCGGGGGCCAACACCGGGGAGCTGTTTTTT
TRBD1 | NA | TRBJ1-2 | TRBV2 | CASSPGTGGYGYTF | TGTGCCAGCAGTCCCGGGACAGGGGGCTATGGCTACACCTTC
NA | NA | TRBJ2-2 | TRBV7-7 | CASSSTALNTGELFF | TGTGCCAGCAGCTCGACAGCCCTTAACACCGGGGAGCTGTTTTTT
NA | NA | TRBJ2-6 | TRBV11-2 | CASSPLGGSSGANVLTF | TGTGCCAGCAGCCCGCTTGGGGGCAGCTCTGGGGCCAACGTCCTGACTTTC
TRBD2 | NA | TRBJ2-2 | TRBV4-3 | CASSHLAGGLNTGELFF | TGCGCCAGCAGCCATCTAGCGGGAGGGCTGAACACCGGGGAGCTGTTTTTT
TRBD1 | NA | TRBJ1-2 | TRBV9 | CASSLDRENGYTF | TGTGCCAGCAGCCTTGACAGGGAGAATGGCTACACCTTC
NA | NA | TRBJ1-2 | TRBV15 | CATRRGGPNYGYTF | TGTGCCACCAGGAGGGGGGGCCCGAACTATGGCTACACCTTC
TRBD2 | NA | TRBJ2-5 | TRBV7-2 | CASTWSGGLETQYF | TGTGCCAGCACCTGGTCGGGGGGATTAGAGACCCAGTACTTC
TRBD1 | NA | TRBJ2-1 | TRBV6-1 | CASSDGAGGYNEQFF | TGTGCCAGCAGTGACGGGGCAGGGGGCTACAATGAGCAGTTCTTC
NA | NA | TRBJ1-2 | TRBV4-1 | CASSQEQARGRLYDYGYTF | TGCGCCAGCAGCCAAGAACAAGCTCGTGGGCGGTTATATGACTATGGCTACACCTTC
TRBD1 | NA | TRBJ2-7 | TRBV28 | CASSPPTGGLDEQYF | TGTGCCAGCAGTCCTCCGACAGGGGGCTTGGACGAGCAGTACTTC
NA | NA | TRBJ1-2 | TRBV29-1 | CSVHRGGNYGYTF | TGCAGCGTCCACCGTGGGGGTAACTATGGCTACACCTTC
NA | NA | TRBJ2-5 | TRBV21-1 | CASSTHRSETQYF | TGTGCCAGCAGCACACATCGGTCAGAGACCCAGTACTTC